The clone carrying this TCR beta chain was seen more than once but under ten times. These data originate in a study of cytomegalovirus exposure and HLA in healthy donors. 13 Jbeta primers and 60 Vbeta primers were used for the PCR. TCRdb's copy holds only in-frame clones and misses some; the assay was immunoSEQ multiplex PCR. Of some 130,000 clones in the sample, roughly 9.7% were seen once. Sequenced sample: PBMCs. This receptor was identified in a man aged 50-60 years in good health and CMV-seronegative.

This chain's CDR3 is CASSQVTGGPAGELFF. The CDR3 nucleotides are TGCGCCAGCAGCCAAGTGACGGGAGGGCCGGCGGGGGAGCTGTTTTTT. V gene TRBV4-1 combines with J gene TRBJ2-2; 8 positions agree with TRBD2. Germline V gene data show CDR1 as MGHRA and CDR2 as YSYEKL. There are 16 residues in the CDR3. V was clipped by 1 base and J by 8 bases; unmatched bases: 9.